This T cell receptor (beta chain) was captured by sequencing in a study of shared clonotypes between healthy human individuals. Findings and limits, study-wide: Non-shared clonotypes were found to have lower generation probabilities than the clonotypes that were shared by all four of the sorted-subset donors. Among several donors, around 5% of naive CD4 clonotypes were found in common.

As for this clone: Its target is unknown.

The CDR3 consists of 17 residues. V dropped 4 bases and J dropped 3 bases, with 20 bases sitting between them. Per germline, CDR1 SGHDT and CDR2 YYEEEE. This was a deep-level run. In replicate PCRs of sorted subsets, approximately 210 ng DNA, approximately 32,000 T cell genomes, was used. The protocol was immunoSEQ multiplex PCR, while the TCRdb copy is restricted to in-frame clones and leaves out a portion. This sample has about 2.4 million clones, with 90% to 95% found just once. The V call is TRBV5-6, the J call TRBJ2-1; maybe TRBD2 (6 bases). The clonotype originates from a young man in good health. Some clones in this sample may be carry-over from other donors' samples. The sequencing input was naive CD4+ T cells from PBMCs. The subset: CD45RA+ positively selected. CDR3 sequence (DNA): TGTGCCAGCAGCGCTTCTCTTGGGGGGAAACTCTACAATGAGCAGTTCTTC. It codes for CASSASLGGKLYNEQFF.